These 15 T cell receptor beta chains share one sample of origin, sequenced in a study of blood T cells in healthy people across ages. Primers used in a second PCR of about 6 to 11 cycles were a sample-barcoded 5' primer and a J-beta primer mix. TCRdb analysed the 5' RACE reads with MiXCR anew, one entry per CDR3 protein. This sample has over 950,000 distinct CDR3 sequences, with 51% found just once. The specimen was blood. These receptors came from a woman in her fifties or sixties in good health.

The table lists this clonotype with a few counts. V is TRBV28 and J is TRBJ2-7; D is possibly TRBD1 or TRBD2 (5 bases each). V was clipped by 6 bases and J by 5 bases, with 11 bases between them. The CDR3 is 12 residues long. CDR1 is MDHEN, CDR2 SYDVKM, per germline. The DNA for the CDR3 is TGTGCCAGCAGCACTCTGGGGGACGAGCAGTACTTC. As protein: CASSTLGDEQYF.

The rearrangement uses TRBV2 and TRBJ1-1, with D unclear. The CDR3 loop spans 14 amino acids. The V end was cut by 3 bases, the J end by 5 bases, with 13 bases between. CDR1 SNHLY and CDR2 FYNNEI come from the germline V gene. DNA of the CDR3: TGTGCCAGCAGTGAGGAGATTATACAGACTGAAGCTTTCTTT. Translated: CASSEEIIQTEAFF.

V is TRBV25-1 and J is TRBJ2-3, with D possibly matching TRBD1 (6 bases). The CDR3 loop spans 14 amino acids. The germline V gene encodes CDR1 MGHDK and CDR2 SYGVNS. The germline V and J ends were trimmed by 2 bases and 5 bases, with 11 bases remaining between them. The CDR3 region has the DNA TGTGCCAGCAGTGAACCAGGGGCGAGAGATACGCAGTATTTT. Translating gives CASSEPGARDTQYF. Full variable domain (outside the CDR3, taken from reference TRBV25-1 and TRBJ2-3): EADIYQTPRYLVIGTGKKITLECSQTMGHDKMYWYQQDPGMELHLIHYSYGVNSTEKGDLSSESTVSRIRTEHFPLTLESARPSHTSQYLCASSEPGARDTQYFGPGTRLTVL.

The rearrangement uses TRBV5-1 and TRBJ2-1, with 7 bases identical to TRBD2. Trimming cost V 0 bases and J 6 bases; bases outside gene matches: 12. In germline, CDR1 is SGHRS, CDR2 YFSETQ. This CDR3 contains 17 residues. The CDR3 DNA reads as TGCGCCAGCAGCTTGGGGGATGGGGCGGGAGCAATCAATGAGCAGTTCTTC. This codes for CASSLGDGAGAINEQFF.

The V and J genes are TRBV2 and TRBJ2-2, with a weak D call TRBD1 (6 bases). The CDR3 has 15 residues. CDR1 is SNHLY, CDR2 FYNNEI, per germline. V dropped 3 bases and J dropped 1 base, with 9 bases sitting between them. CDR3 in amino acids: CASSEGQLNTGELFF. In DNA form, the CDR3 reads TGTGCCAGCAGTGAGGGACAACTGAACACCGGGGAGCTGTTTTTT.

This clonotype was recorded only once. This chain uses TRBV7-9 with TRBJ1-1, with 10 positions matching TRBD1. CDR1 is SEHNR, CDR2 FQNEAQ, per germline (reference sequence). The CDR3 contains 15 residues. Trimming cost V 5 bases and J 1 base; bases outside gene matches: 4. The CDR3 DNA sequence: TGTGCCAGCAGCACGACAGGGGGCCGGAACACTGAAGCTTTCTTT. Its translation is CASSTTGGRNTEAFF.

The V call is TRBV5-1, the J call TRBJ2-7; D assignment may be TRBD1 or TRBD2 (5 bases each). Germline-derived CDR1 and CDR2 are SGHRS and YFSETQ. Trimming removed 3 bases at V and 0 bases at J, with 13 bases between. The CDR3 runs 15 residues. DNA for the CDR3: TGCGCCAGCAGCTGGGGGTCAGCCTACTCCTACGAGCAGTACTTC. It encodes CASSWGSAYSYEQYF.

The V and J genes are TRBV28 and TRBJ2-7, with 7 bases lining up with TRBD1. The V segment lost 6 bases and the J segment 5 bases; nucleotides outside the gene matches: 13. Germline-derived CDR1 and CDR2 are MDHEN and SYDVKM. The CDR3 totals 15 residues. CDR3 nucleotides: TGTGCCAGCAGCACCGGGACAGCCCTTTTAGACGAGCAGTACTTC. Translated: CASSTGTALLDEQYF.

The chain has TRBV4-3 and TRBJ2-5; a possible D gene is TRBD1 (6 bases). The last part of the DNA fits TRBJ2-7 better; the J call may be wrong. From germline, CDR1 is LGHNA and CDR2 YSLEER. The length of the CDR3 is 14 residues. The CDR3 loop is CASSQTTGGYEQYF. As DNA, the CDR3 is TGCGCCAGCAGCCAAACGACAGGCGGATACGAGCAGTACTTC.

CDR3 protein: CASSFESGYGYTF. The DNA of the CDR3 is TGTGCCAGCAGCTTCGAGAGCGGGTATGGCTACACCTTC. The J gene is TRBJ1-2, the V gene TRBV7-9, with no clear D. The CDR3 consists of 13 residues. V was trimmed by 3 bases and J by 5 bases, leaving 10 bases between them. CDR1 is SEHNR and CDR2 is FQNEAQ in the germline V gene (reference sequence).

This clonotype was found a few times. The rearrangement links TRBV20-1 to TRBJ2-3; 10 nucleotides line up with TRBD2. CDR1 and CDR2 (germline): DFQATT, SNEGSKA (reference sequence). V was clipped by 0 bases and J by 0 bases; unmatched bases: 9. The CDR3 spans 18 residues. The CDR3 region has the DNA TGCAGTGCTAGAGATAGGGTAGCGGGAGGACCTAGCACAGATACGCAGTATTTT. This sequence encodes CSARDRVAGGPSTDTQYF.

The V call is TRBV4-1, the J call TRBJ2-7; TRBD1 matches at 7 bases. The CDR3 has 15 residues. Germline CDR1 is MGHRA and CDR2 is YSYEKL. Trimming at V came to 1 base and at J to 3 bases, leaving 6 bases not matched to a gene. CDR3 region: CASSQVPQGIYEQYF. The CDR3 nucleotides read TGCGCCAGCAGCCAAGTGCCACAGGGGATCTACGAGCAGTACTTC.

CDR3 in amino acids: CASRAINEQYF. CDR3 coding DNA: TGTGCCAGCAGAGCTATCAATGAGCAGTACTTC. This sequence joins TRBV12-3 or TRBV12-4 and TRBJ2-7; D not certain. With 6 bases removed from V and 7 bases from J, the gap between germline ends came to 10 bases. CDR3 length equals 11 residues.

The chain employs TRBV20-1 and TRBJ2-5, with no clear D. V shed 8 bases and J shed 5 bases, with 15 bases lying between them. Germline CDR1 and CDR2: DFQATT and SNEGSKA (reference sequence). The CDR3 totals 12 residues. The CDR3 protein is CSSPLRWETQYF. The CDR3 DNA reads TGCAGTTCCCCCCTCCGGTGGGAGACCCAGTACTTC.

This chain uses TRBV5-1 with TRBJ1-2; weak D call: TRBD1 (6 bases). The ends were cut back, 5 bases at V and 0 bases at J, with 14 bases in the middle. The CDR3 length is 15 residues. Germline lookup yields CDR1 SGHRS and CDR2 YFSETQ. The CDR3 spells CASRQQGEANYGYTF. The CDR3 DNA reads TGCGCCAGCAGACAACAGGGAGAGGCTAACTATGGCTACACCTTC.